The 28 T cell receptor beta chains presented below share a single source sample, sequenced in a study of response to subunit inactivated influenza vaccine. TCRdb analysed the RT-PCR reads with MiXCR anew, one entry per CDR3 protein. The sample includes roughly 780,000 distinct CDR3 sequences, around 18% seen only once; the top ten take approximately 10%. The sample in question was PBMCs from blood, obtained roughly 5 days after vaccination. Source of these receptors: a man aged 45-65 years who received an inactivated influenza vaccine.

The chain is built from TRBV5-5 and TRBJ2-1, with 9 bases aligning to TRBD1. The trim removed 9 bases at V and 5 bases at J, leaving 9 bases unmatched. Germline loops: CDR1 SGHKS, CDR2 YYEKEE (reference sequence). The CDR3 runs 14 residues. DNA of the CDR3: TGTGCCACCGCCCCCGGGACAGGGAACAATGAGCAGTTCTTC. It is translated as CATAPGTGNNEQFF. The full variable domain, rest sourced from reference TRBV5-5 and TRBJ2-1, is DAGVTQSPTHLIKTRGQQVTLRCSPISGHKSVSWYQQVLGQGPQFIFQYYEKEERGRGNFPDRFSARQFPNYSSELNVNALLLGDSALYLCATAPGTGNNEQFFGPGTRLTVL.

This clonotype has just a few counts. The chain joins TRBV25-1 to TRBJ2-5; TRBD2 is a possible D gene (6 bases). CDR3 length: 17 residues. Germline CDR1 reads MGHDK; CDR2 reads SYGVNS. V lost 3 bases and J lost 7, with 24 bases in between. The CDR3, as DNA: TGTGCCAGCAGTGATAACCTAGGGAGTGAGAGCGGGTGGACCCAGTACTTC. It codes for CASSDNLGSESGWTQYF.

This clonotype has only a few counts. The chain couples TRBV4-3 to TRBJ1-2, with a possible D match to TRBD1 (5 bases). There are 14 residues in the CDR3. Trimming cost V 3 bases and J 3 bases, with 11 bases left between them. Germline V CDR1 and CDR2: LGHNA, YSLEER. CDR3 protein: CASSQGRTDYGYTF. CDR3 nucleotide sequence: TGCGCCAGCAGCCAGGGACGGACGGACTATGGCTACACCTTC.

The chain uses TRBV10-3 and TRBJ2-7; D is undetermined. Trimming stripped 0 bases from V and 9 bases from J, with 9 bases between. CDR1 and CDR2 (germline): ENHRY, SYGVKD. The CDR3 length is 12 residues. DNA for the CDR3: TGTGCCATCAGTGAGTCGAATGGGATGCAGTACTTC. As protein: CAISESNGMQYF.

This clonotype has just a few counts. This chain joins TRBV5-1 and TRBJ2-2, with D possibly being TRBD2 (6 bases). CDR3 length equals 15 residues. Germline values: CDR1 SGHRS, CDR2 YFSETQ. V dropped 4 bases and J dropped 0 bases, with 10 bases sitting between them. The CDR3: CASSRDWANTGELFF. The CDR3 coding sequence is TGCGCCAGCAGCAGGGACTGGGCGAACACCGGGGAGCTGTTTTTT.

The chain is built from TRBV12-3 or TRBV12-4 and TRBJ2-5; 7 nucleotides agree with TRBD1. There are 13 residues in the CDR3. V lost 6 bases, J lost 8 bases, and 9 bases stayed unmatched. CDR3 in amino acids: CASSTGTANTQYF. Written as DNA, the CDR3 is TGTGCCAGCAGCACCGGGACAGCGAACACCCAGTACTTC.

Only one count was recorded for this clonotype. In nucleotides, the CDR3 is TGTGCCAGCAGCCCCGCAGCACCAGCGAACACTGAAGCTTTCTTT. This translates into CASSPAAPANTEAFF. The rearrangement uses TRBV11-2 and TRBJ1-1; no firm D call. V lost 5 bases and J 1 base, leaving 14 bases between the germline ends. The CDR3 extends over 15 amino acids. The germline V gene has CDR1 SGHAT and CDR2 FQNNGV. Based on the CDR3 plus reference TRBV11-2 and TRBJ1-1, the full variable domain is EAGVAQSPRYKIIEKRQSVAFWCNPISGHATLYWYQQILGQGPKLLIQFQNNGVVDDSQLPKDRFSAERLKGVDSTLKIQPAKLEDSAVYLCASSPAAPANTEAFFGQGTRLTVV.

J is TRBJ2-3 and V is TRBV9, with D hard to call. This CDR3 has 16 residues. The germline gives CDR1 SGDLS, CDR2 YYNGEE. Trimming left V 0 bases short and J 5 bases short, with 16 bases between. The CDR3 coding sequence is TGTGCCAGCAGCGTAGTCGTCGTCGGGCAGGAAGATACGCAGTATTTT. Translated: CASSVVVVGQEDTQYF.

This clonotype came up a few times. The chain has TRBV4-2 and TRBJ1-4; no clear D. This CDR3 is built from 14 residues. The V end was cut by 2 bases, the J end by 5 bases, with 9 bases between. Germline V gene lookup returns CDR1 LGHNA and CDR2 YNFKEQ. The CDR3 loop reads CASSQWRKNEKLFF. The CDR3 DNA reads TGTGCCAGCAGCCAATGGAGGAAAAATGAAAAACTGTTTTTT.

This clonotype was detected ten times or more. The chain uses TRBV12-3 or TRBV12-4 and TRBJ1-4; 8 bases are a match to TRBD1. J gave up 3 bases and V 5 bases, and 2 bases lay outside the gene matches. CDR3 size: 14 residues. CDR3 bases: TGTGCCAGCAGTCAGGGGGCAGCTAATGAAAAACTGTTTTTT. This sequence encodes CASSQGAANEKLFF.

This clonotype turned up a few times. The V gene is TRBV29-1, the J gene TRBJ1-6; perhaps TRBD1 as D (5 bases). Trimming shortened V by 7 bases and J by 10 bases, and 17 bases separated the two germline ends. CDR1 and CDR2 (germline): SQVTM, ANQGSEA. The CDR3 has 13 amino acids. This CDR3 is CSASDSSGSPLHF. The CDR3 DNA reads TGCAGCGCTTCAGACAGCTCGGGGTCACCCCTCCACTTT.

This clonotype was seen ten or more times. The chain carries TRBV29-1 and TRBJ2-1, with D unresolved. V dropped 1 base and J dropped 6 bases, with 4 bases sitting between them. The CDR3 is 11 residues long. Germline loops: CDR1 SQVTM, CDR2 ANQGSEA. This CDR3 reads CSVEGLNEQFF. CDR3 nucleotide sequence: TGCAGCGTTGAAGGGCTCAATGAGCAGTTCTTC.

The chain uses TRBV6-1 and TRBJ2-7; D gene ambiguous. The germline V and J ends were trimmed by 7 bases and 5 bases, with 9 bases remaining between them. This CDR3 is 11 amino acids long. Germline CDR1 and CDR2: MNHNS and SASEGT. CDR3 coding DNA: TGTGCCAGCAACGCCCACGACGAGCAGTACTTC. The encoded protein is CASNAHDEQYF.

As regards this clonotype: Being one base from a much bigger clone, this may be a read error. As the CDR3 is not closed by the conserved phenylalanine or tryptophan, this likely results from a read error. The rearrangement uses TRBV10-3 and TRBJ2-3, with 8 bases matching TRBD1. The germline V gene encodes CDR1 ENHRY and CDR2 SYGVKD. The CDR3 spans 14 residues. Germline trimming cut 7 bases from V and 2 bases from J; bases unmatched to any gene: 5. The CDR3 coding sequence is TGTGCCATCACCCCAGGGGGCAACACAGATACGCAGTATTCT. Protein sequence: CAITPGGNTDTQYS.

This sequence joins TRBV11-1 and TRBJ1-1; TRBD1 matches at 11 bases. The CDR3 contains 14 residues. Germline V gene data show CDR1 as SGHAT and CDR2 as FQDESV (reference sequence). Trimming removed 4 bases from V and 5 bases from J; junction bases left unmatched: 3. CDR3 region: CASSSRDRGTEAFF. Here the CDR3 DNA reads TGTGCCAGCAGCTCCCGGGACAGGGGGACTGAAGCTTTCTTT. The variable domain in full, completed from reference TRBV11-1 and TRBJ1-1, reads EAEVAQSPRYKITEKSQAVAFWCDPISGHATLYWYRQILGQGPELLVQFQDESVVDDSQLPKDRFSAERLKGVDSTLKIQPAELGDSAMYLCASSSRDRGTEAFFGQGTRLTVV.

The rearrangement joins TRBV20-1 to TRBJ1-1, with TRBD1 identical over 7 bases. The V gene's germline CDR1 is DFQATT and CDR2 SNEGSKA (reference sequence). J gave up 5 bases and V 6 bases, and 12 bases lay outside the gene matches. CDR3 length equals 14 residues. Here the CDR3 DNA reads TGCAGTGCGAGGAAGGGGGCAGGAAGGACTGAAGCTTTCTTT. Translated: CSARKGAGRTEAFF.

In this sample, this clonotype turned up many times. This sequence joins TRBV2 and TRBJ2-1, with a possible D match to TRBD2 (6 bases). Between the trimmed V and J ends, which lost 10 bases and 3 bases, there was a span of 16 bases. The CDR3 spans 14 residues. Germline V gives CDR1 SNHLY, CDR2 FYNNEI. The DNA of the CDR3 is TGTGCCACCGTACCTAGCGAACACTACAATGAGCAGTTCTTC. Amino acid sequence: CATVPSEHYNEQFF.

This clonotype was counted once. V and J are TRBV5-1 and TRBJ1-2, with 7 bases that match TRBD1. Trimming at V came to 0 bases and at J to 3 bases, leaving 5 bases not matched to a gene. The CDR3 extends over 15 amino acids. Germline CDR1 SGHRS, CDR2 YFSETQ. The CDR3 DNA reads TGCGCCAGCAGCTTGGCCAACAGGGGAGACTATGGCTACACCTTC. Encoded protein: CASSLANRGDYGYTF. Drawing the rest from reference TRBV5-1 and TRBJ1-2, the complete variable domain is KAGVTQTPRYLIKTRGQQVTLSCSPISGHRSVSWYQQTPGQGLQFLFEYFSETQRNKGNFPGRFSGRQFSNSRSEMNVSTLELGDSALYLCASSLANRGDYGYTFGSGTRLTVV.

The table lists this clonotype with a few counts. The V call is TRBV28, the J call TRBJ2-1; D is unclear. The CDR3 loop spans 12 amino acids. The V and J ends lost 5 bases and 6 bases respectively, with 8 bases between them. CDR1 is MDHEN, CDR2 SYDVKM, per germline. CDR3 sequence reads: CASSIRSNEQFF. The CDR3 coding sequence is TGTGCCAGCAGTATCCGTTCCAATGAGCAGTTCTTC.

The rearrangement links TRBV10-2 to TRBJ2-1; 7 bases are a match to TRBD2. Trimming removed 8 bases from V and 4 bases from J; junction bases left unmatched: 2. Germline V gene data show CDR1 as WSHSY and CDR2 as SAAADI. This CDR3 region has 12 residues. The CDR3 loop is CASAGGYNEQFF. DNA for the CDR3: TGCGCCAGCGCCGGGGGGTACAATGAGCAGTTCTTC.

This clonotype has more than one count but fewer than ten. The rearrangement uses TRBV20-1 and TRBJ1-2; 8 positions match TRBD1. The J segment lost 7 bases and the V segment lost 3 bases, leaving 4 bases of the junction unmatched. Germline V lookup: CDR1 DFQATT, CDR2 SNEGSKA (reference sequence). CDR3 length: 12 amino acids. CDR3 protein: CSASAGGLGYTF. The DNA of the CDR3 is TGCAGTGCTAGTGCAGGGGGCCTTGGCTACACCTTC.

This clonotype was observed at least ten times. This chain uses TRBV7-2 with TRBJ2-3; 9 bases align to TRBD2. In germline, CDR1 is SGHTA, CDR2 FQGNSA. This CDR3 comprises 15 residues. V was clipped by 1 base and J by 6 bases; unmatched bases: 5. CDR3 coding DNA: TGTGCCAGCAGCTTAGGAGTAGCGGGAGCCGATACGCAGTATTTT. Amino acids: CASSLGVAGADTQYF.

The table lists this clonotype with many counts. The genes are TRBV4-2 and TRBJ2-2, with TRBD1 identical over 7 bases. The J segment lost 6 bases and the V segment lost 5 bases, leaving 3 bases of the junction unmatched. The CDR3 consists of 13 residues. Germline values: CDR1 LGHNA, CDR2 YNFKEQ. CDR3 nucleotides: TGTGCCAGCAGCACCCAGGGGGCCGGGGAGCTGTTTTTT. Residues: CASSTQGAGELFF.

At least ten counts were recorded for this clonotype. The chain links TRBV20-1 to TRBJ2-1, with 8 bases lining up with TRBD1. Germline CDR1 reads DFQATT; CDR2 reads SNEGSKA (reference sequence). The CDR3 covers 10 residues. The V and J ends lost 8 bases and 9 bases, in that order; junction bases with no gene match: 3. The CDR3 bases are TGCAGTCAGGGGGCAATTGAGCAGTTCTTC. It specifies CSQGAIEQFF.

This chain joins TRBV6-6 and TRBJ1-5; the match to TRBD1 covers 7 bases. Germline V gene sequence: CDR1 MNHNY, CDR2 SVGAGI (reference sequence). V dropped 6 bases and J dropped 7; count of bases not matched to a gene: 6. CDR3 length: 13 residues. The CDR3 region is CASSRQGGQPQHF. The CDR3 DNA sequence: TGTGCCAGCAGCCGACAGGGAGGCCAGCCCCAGCATTTT.

V and J are TRBV20-1 and TRBJ2-7, with 7 bases identical to TRBD1. The CDR3 is 12 amino acids. Trimming cost V 6 bases and J 4 bases; bases outside gene matches: 6. CDR1 DFQATT and CDR2 SNEGSKA come from the germline V gene (reference sequence). Here the CDR3 reads CSAHPRGYEQYF. The CDR3 nucleotides are TGCAGTGCGCATCCCAGGGGGTACGAGCAGTACTTC.

The chain employs TRBV6-2 or TRBV6-3 and TRBJ2-7, with 12 nucleotides matching TRBD1. The CDR3 is 14 residues long. V was clipped by 6 bases and J by 4 bases; unmatched bases: 4. Germline V gene data show CDR1 as MNHEY and CDR2 as SVGEGT. The CDR3 nucleotides read TGTGCCAGCAGGCGGGACAGGGGGCGATACGAGCAGTACTTC. Amino acid sequence: CASRRDRGRYEQYF.

The CDR3 nucleotides read TGTGCCAGCACACAGGGTCGACAAGAGACCCAGTACTTC. This encodes CASTQGRQETQYF. The chain has TRBV6-2 or TRBV6-3 and TRBJ2-5; tentative D call: TRBD1 (6 bases). CDR1 is MNHEY, CDR2 SVGEGT, per germline. There are 13 residues in the CDR3. V lost 7 bases to trimming and J lost 2 bases, with 11 bases between them.